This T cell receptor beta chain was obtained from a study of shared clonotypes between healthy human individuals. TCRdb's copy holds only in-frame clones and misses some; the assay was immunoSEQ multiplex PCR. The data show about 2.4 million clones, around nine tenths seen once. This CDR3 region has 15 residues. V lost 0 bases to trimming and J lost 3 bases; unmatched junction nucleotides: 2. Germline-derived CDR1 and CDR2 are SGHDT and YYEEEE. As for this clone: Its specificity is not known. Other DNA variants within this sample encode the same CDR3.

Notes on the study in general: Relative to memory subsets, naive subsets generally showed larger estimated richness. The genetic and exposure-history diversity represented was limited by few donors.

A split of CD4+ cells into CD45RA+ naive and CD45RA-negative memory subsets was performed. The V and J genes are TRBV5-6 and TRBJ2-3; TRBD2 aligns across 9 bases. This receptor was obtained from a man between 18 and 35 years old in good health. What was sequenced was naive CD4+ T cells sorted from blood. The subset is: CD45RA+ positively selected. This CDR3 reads CASSLARGGTDTQYF. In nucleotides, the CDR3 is TGTGCCAGCAGCTTGGCGCGGGGGGGAACAGATACGCAGTATTTT.